These T cell receptor beta chains were read from a single sample in a study of CD8+ T cells in alopecia areata. The protocol was immunoSEQ multiplex PCR, while the TCRdb copy is restricted to in-frame clones and leaves out a portion. The table includes 100,000 to 120,000 clones, 45% to 70% detected once. The material sequenced was CD8+ T cells sorted from blood. Source of these receptors: a human donor in good health. Both conserved end residues are trimmed from each CDR3. The D gene is left open where the match is weak.

D | length | J | V | CDR3
. | 12 | TRBJ1-2 | TRBV7-2 | ASSFRQEPYGYT
. | 12 | TRBJ2-5 | TRBV11-2 | ASSLGTGKETQY
TRBD2 | 12 | TRBJ2-4 | TRBV2 | ASSEGLAGAPGD
TRBD1 | 13 | TRBJ2-7 | TRBV13 | ASSLVGTGGGEQY
TRBD2 | 14 | TRBJ2-1 | TRBV9 | ASSEQAGGSYNEQF
. | 13 | TRBJ2-7 | TRBV4-3 | ASSVTWVSSYEQY
TRBD2 | 13 | TRBJ2-3 | TRBV9 | ASSVSGGAPGTQY
. | 15 | TRBJ1-1 | TRBV13 | ASSRGIPRGPGTEAF
. | 12 | TRBJ2-1 | TRBV4-1 | ASSPRTDYNEQF
TRBD2 | 14 | TRBJ2-3 | TRBV30 | ALKTSGGYYTDTQY
TRBD1 | 12 | TRBJ2-3 | TRBV27 | ASSLDRGKDTQY